The sequence of this T cell receptor (beta chain) was determined in a study of shared clonotypes between healthy human individuals. Study-wide context: Each donor contributed plates that comprised three CD4 naive, three CD4 memory, two CD8 naive and one CD8 memory. General study points: A generally larger estimated richness was seen in naive subsets than in memory subsets.

Naive CD8 isolation took CD45RO-negative cells positively selected for CCR7 and excluded terminally differentiated effector memory CD45RA+ cells. Some 30,000 T cell genomes, or around 200 ng DNA, went into the sorted-subset replicate PCRs. Profiling relied on immunoSEQ multiplex PCR, and the TCRdb table lists in-frame clones only, not all of them. The sample records about 2 million clones, roughly 95% being singletons. Trimming took 1 base from V and 0 from J; bases not matched to a gene: 5. Germline V gives CDR1 LNHDA, CDR2 SQIVND (reference sequence). This CDR3 is built from 17 residues. Notes on this clone: Its antigen remains unidentified.

The chain combines TRBV19 with TRBJ2-1, with 8 bases identical to TRBD2. Sequences were obtained from naive CD8+ T cells sorted from blood. The sequence was obtained from a man between 18 and 35 years old in good health. The CDR3 DNA is TGTGCCAGTAGTATAGTAGGTAGCGGGGTCTCCTACAATGAGCAGTTCTTC. Protein: CASSIVGSGVSYNEQFF.